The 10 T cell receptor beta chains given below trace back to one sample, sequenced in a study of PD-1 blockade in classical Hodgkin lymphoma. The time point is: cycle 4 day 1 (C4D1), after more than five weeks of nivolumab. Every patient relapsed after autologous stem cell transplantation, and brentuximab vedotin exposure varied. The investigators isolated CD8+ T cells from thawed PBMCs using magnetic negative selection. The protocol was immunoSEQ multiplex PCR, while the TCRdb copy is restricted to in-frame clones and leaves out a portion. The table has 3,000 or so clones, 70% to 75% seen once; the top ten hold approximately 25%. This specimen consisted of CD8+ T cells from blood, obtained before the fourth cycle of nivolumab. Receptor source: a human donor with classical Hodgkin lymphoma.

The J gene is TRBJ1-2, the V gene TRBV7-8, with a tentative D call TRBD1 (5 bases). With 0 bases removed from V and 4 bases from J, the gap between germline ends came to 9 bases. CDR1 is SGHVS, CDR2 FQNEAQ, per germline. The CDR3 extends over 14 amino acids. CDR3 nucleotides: TGTGCCAGCAGCTTAGCGGGGGGGGGCTATGGCTACACCTTC. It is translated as CASSLAGGGYGYTF.

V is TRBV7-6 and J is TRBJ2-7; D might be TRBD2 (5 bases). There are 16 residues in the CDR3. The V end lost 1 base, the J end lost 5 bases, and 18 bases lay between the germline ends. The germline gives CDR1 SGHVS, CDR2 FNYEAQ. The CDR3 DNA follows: TGTGCCAGCAGCTTAGGGTTCGGAGGTCTAACCCACGAGCAGTACTTC. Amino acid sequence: CASSLGFGGLTHEQYF.

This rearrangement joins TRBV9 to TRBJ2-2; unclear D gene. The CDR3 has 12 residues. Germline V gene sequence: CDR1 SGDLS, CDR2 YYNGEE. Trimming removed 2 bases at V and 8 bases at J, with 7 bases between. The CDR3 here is CASSVNPGELFF. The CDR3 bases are TGTGCCAGCAGCGTGAATCCTGGGGAGCTGTTTTTT.

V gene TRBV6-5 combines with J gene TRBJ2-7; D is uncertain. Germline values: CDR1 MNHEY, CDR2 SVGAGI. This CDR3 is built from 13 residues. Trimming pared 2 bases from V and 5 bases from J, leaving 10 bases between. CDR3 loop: CASSYEGFHEQYF. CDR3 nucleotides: TGTGCCAGCAGTTACGAAGGATTCCACGAGCAGTACTTC.

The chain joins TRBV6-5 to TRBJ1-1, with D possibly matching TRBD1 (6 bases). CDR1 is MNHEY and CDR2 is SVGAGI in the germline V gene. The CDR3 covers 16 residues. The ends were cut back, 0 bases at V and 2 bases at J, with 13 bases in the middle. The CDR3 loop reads CASSYSGQRINTEAFF. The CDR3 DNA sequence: TGTGCCAGCAGTTACTCTGGACAGAGAATTAACACTGAAGCTTTCTTT.

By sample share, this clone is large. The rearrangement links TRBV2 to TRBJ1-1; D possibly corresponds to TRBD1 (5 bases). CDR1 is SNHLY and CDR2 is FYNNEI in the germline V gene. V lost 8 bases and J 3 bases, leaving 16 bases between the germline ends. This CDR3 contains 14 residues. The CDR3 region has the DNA TGTGCCAGCGGGGGATCGGGGCCTGACACTGAAGCTTTCTTT. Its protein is CASGGSGPDTEAFF.

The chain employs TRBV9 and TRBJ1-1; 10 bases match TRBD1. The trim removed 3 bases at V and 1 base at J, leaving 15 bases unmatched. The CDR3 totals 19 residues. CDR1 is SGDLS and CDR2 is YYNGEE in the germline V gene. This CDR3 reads CASSAQPGDRGIGNTEAFF. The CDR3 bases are TGTGCCAGCAGCGCACAGCCAGGGGACAGGGGCATAGGGAACACTGAAGCTTTCTTT. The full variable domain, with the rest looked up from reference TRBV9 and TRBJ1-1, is DSGVTQTPKHLITATGQRVTLRCSPRSGDLSVYWYQQSLDQGLQFLIQYYNGEERAKGNILERFSAQQFPDLHSELNLSSLELGDSALYFCASSAQPGDRGIGNTEAFFGQGTRLTVV.

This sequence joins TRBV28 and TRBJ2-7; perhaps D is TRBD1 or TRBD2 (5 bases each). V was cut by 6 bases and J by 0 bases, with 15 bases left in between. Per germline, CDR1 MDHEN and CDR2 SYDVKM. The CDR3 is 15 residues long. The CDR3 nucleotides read TGTGCCAGCAGCGCTACCGGGACCCACTCCTACGAGCAGTACTTC. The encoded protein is CASSATGTHSYEQYF.

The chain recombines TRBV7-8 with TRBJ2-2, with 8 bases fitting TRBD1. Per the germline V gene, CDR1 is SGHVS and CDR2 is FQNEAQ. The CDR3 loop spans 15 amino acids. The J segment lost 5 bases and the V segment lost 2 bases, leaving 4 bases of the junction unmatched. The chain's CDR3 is CASSLSTGGTGELFF. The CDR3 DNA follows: TGTGCCAGCAGCTTAAGCACAGGGGGAACCGGGGAGCTGTTTTTT.

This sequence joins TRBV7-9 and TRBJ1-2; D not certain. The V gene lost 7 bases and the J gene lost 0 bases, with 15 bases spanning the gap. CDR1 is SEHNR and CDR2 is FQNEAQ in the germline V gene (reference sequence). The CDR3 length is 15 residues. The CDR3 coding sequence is TGTGCCAGCACCCCACCCGGGAAAGCTAACTATGGCTACACCTTC. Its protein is CASTPPGKANYGYTF.